This TCR beta chain was observed in a study of blood T cell repertoires in COVID-19. The protocol was immunoSEQ multiplex PCR, while the TCRdb copy is restricted to in-frame clones and leaves out a portion. The data contain fewer than 45,000 clones, roughly 90% of them singletons. Germline V gives CDR1 MNHEY, CDR2 SMNVEV (reference sequence). The CDR3 extends over 13 amino acids. V shed 7 bases and J 2 bases; nucleotides not matched to a gene: 5. The chain combines TRBV27 with TRBJ2-7; 7 positions agree with TRBD1. Sequencing was carried out using peripheral blood. This receptor was obtained from a human donor in a cohort sampled during active COVID-19. CDR3 DNA: TGTGCCAGCAAACGGACAGGCGCCTACGAGCAGTACTTC. This translates into CASKRTGAYEQYF.